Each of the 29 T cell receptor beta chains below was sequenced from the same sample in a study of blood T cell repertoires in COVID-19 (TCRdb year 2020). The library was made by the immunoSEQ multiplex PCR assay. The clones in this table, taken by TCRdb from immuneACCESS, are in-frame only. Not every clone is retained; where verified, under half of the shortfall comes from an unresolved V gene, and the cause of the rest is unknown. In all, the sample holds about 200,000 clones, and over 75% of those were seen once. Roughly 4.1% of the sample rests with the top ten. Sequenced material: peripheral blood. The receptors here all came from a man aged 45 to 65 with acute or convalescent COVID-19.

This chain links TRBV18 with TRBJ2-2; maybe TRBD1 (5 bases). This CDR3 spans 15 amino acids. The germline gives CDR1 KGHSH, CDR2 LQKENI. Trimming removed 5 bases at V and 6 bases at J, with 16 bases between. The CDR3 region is CASSNQGPGPGELFF. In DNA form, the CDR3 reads TGTGCCAGCTCAAACCAAGGGCCAGGGCCCGGGGAGCTGTTTTTT.

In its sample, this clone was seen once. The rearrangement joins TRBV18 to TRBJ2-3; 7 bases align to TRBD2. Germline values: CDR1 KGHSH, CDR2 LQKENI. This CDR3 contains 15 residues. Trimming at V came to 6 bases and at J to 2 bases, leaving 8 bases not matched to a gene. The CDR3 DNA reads TGTGCCAGCTCGGGGCGGGAGCCGAACACAGATACGCAGTATTTT. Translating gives CASSGREPNTDTQYF.

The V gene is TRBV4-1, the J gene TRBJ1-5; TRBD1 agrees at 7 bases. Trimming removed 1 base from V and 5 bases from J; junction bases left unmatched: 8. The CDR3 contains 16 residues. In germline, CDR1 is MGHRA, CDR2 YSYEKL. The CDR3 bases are TGCGCCAGCAGCCAAGCGGGGACAGCGAGATATCAGCCCCAGCATTTT. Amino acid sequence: CASSQAGTARYQPQHF.

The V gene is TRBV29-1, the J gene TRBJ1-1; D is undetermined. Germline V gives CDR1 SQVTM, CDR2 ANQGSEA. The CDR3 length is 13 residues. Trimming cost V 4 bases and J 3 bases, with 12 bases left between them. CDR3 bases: TGCAGCGTTGTACCGGGGAGGTACACTGAAGCTTTCTTT. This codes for CSVVPGRYTEAFF.

The CDR3: CASSDPGNTQYF. The CDR3 DNA follows: TGTGCCAGCAGTGACCCAGGAAATACGCAGTATTTT. The gene calls are TRBV6-1 and TRBJ2-3, with D hard to call. Looked up from germline, CDR1 is MNHNS and CDR2 is SASEGT. The V gene lost 3 bases and the J gene lost 7 bases, with 8 bases spanning the gap. CDR3 length equals 12 residues.

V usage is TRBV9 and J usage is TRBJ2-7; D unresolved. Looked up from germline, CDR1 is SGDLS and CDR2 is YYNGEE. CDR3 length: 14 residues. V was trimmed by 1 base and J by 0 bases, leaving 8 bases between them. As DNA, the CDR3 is TGTGCCAGCAGCGTATTGGGCAGCTCCTACGAGCAGTACTTC. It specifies CASSVLGSSYEQYF.

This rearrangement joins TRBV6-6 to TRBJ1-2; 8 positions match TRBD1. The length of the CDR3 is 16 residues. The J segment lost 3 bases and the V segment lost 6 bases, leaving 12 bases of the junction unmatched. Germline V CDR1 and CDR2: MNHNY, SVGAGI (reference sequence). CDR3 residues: CASRNGQGAWDYGYTF. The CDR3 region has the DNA TGTGCCAGCAGAAACGGACAGGGCGCTTGGGACTATGGCTACACCTTC.

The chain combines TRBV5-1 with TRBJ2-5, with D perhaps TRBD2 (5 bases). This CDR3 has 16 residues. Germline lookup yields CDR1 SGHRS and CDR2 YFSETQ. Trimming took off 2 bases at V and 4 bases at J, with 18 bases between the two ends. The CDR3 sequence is CASSFAAPTSGETQYF. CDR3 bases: TGCGCCAGCAGCTTCGCCGCCCCAACTAGTGGAGAGACCCAGTACTTC. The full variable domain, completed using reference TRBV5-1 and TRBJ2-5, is KAGVTQTPRYLIKTRGQQVTLSCSPISGHRSVSWYQQTPGQGLQFLFEYFSETQRNKGNFPGRFSGRQFSNSRSEMNVSTLELGDSALYLCASSFAAPTSGETQYFGPGTRLLVL.

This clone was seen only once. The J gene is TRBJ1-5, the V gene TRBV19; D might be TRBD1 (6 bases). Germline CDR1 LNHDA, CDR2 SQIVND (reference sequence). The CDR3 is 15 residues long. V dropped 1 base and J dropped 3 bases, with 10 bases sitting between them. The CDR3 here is CASSIGGTNNQPQHF. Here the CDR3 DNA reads TGTGCCAGTAGTATAGGAGGGACAAACAATCAGCCCCAGCATTTT.

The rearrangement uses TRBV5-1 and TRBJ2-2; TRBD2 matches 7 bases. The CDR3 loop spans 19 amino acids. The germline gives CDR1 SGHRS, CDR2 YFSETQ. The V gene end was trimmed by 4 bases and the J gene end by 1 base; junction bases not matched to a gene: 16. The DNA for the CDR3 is TGCGCCAGCAGCCGGACAAGCGGGACCTCAAAATGGAACACCGGGGAGCTGTTTTTT. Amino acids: CASSRTSGTSKWNTGELFF.

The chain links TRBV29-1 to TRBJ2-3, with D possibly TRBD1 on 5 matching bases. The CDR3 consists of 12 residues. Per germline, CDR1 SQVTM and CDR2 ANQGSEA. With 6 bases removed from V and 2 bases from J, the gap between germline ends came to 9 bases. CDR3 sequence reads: CSVDTLTDTQYF. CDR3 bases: TGCAGCGTGGACACACTCACAGATACGCAGTATTTT.

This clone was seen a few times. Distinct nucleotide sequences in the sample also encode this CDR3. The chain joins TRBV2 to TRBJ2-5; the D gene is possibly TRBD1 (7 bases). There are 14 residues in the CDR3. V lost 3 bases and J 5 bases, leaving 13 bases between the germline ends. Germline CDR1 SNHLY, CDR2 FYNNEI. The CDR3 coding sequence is TGTGCCAGCAGTGAGGCCCCAGGGGGGGAGACCCAGTACTTC. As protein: CASSEAPGGETQYF.

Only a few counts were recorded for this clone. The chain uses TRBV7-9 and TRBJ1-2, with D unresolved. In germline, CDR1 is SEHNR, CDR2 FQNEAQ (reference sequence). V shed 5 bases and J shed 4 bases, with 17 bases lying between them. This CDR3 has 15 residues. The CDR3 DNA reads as TGTGCCAGCAGCCTCCGAGCTCAGGAAGGCTATGGCTACACCTTC. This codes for CASSLRAQEGYGYTF.

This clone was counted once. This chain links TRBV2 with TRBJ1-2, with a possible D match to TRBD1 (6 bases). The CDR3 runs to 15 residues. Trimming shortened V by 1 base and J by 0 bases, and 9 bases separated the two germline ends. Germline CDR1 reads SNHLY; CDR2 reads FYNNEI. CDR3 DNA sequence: TGTGCCAGCAGTGAAGGCAGGGGCACTAACTATGGCTACACCTTC. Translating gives CASSEGRGTNYGYTF. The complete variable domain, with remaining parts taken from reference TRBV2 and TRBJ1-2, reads EPEVTQTPSHQVTQMGQEVILRCVPISNHLYFYWYRQILGQKVEFLVSFYNNEISEKSEIFDDQFSVERPDGSNFTLKIRSTKLEDSAMYFCASSEGRGTNYGYTFGSGTRLTVV.

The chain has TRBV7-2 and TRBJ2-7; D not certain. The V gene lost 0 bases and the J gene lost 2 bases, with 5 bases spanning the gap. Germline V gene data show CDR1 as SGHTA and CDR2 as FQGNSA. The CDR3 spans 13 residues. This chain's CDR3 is CASSLASPYEQYF. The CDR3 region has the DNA TGTGCCAGCAGCTTAGCTAGCCCCTACGAGCAGTACTTC.

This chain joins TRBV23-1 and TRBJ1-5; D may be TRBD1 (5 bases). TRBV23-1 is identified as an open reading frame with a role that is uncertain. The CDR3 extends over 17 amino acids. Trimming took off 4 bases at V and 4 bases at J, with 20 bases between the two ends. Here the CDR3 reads CASSRTSGDSLNQPQHF. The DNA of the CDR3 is TGCGCCAGCAGTCGCACGTCAGGTGACAGCCTTAATCAGCCCCAGCATTTT.

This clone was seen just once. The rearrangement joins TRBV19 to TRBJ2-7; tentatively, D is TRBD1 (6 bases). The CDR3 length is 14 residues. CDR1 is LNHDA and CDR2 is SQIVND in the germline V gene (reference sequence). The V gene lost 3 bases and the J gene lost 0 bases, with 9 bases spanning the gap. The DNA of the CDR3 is TGTGCCAGTAGTATTAGGGGGAGCTCCTACGAGCAGTACTTC. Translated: CASSIRGSSYEQYF.

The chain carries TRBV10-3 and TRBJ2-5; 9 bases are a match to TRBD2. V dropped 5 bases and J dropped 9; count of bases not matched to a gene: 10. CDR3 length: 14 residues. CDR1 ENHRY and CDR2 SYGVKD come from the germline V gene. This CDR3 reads CAISSGGPLGAQYF. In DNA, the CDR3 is TGTGCCATCAGTAGCGGGGGGCCGCTCGGAGCCCAGTACTTC.

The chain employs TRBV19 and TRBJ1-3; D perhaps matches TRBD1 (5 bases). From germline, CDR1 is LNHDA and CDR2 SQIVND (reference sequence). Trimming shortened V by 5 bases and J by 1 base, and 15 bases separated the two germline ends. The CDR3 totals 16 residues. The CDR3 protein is CASSGITTVSGNTIYF. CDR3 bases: TGTGCCAGTAGTGGAATCACGACAGTATCTGGAAACACCATATATTTT.

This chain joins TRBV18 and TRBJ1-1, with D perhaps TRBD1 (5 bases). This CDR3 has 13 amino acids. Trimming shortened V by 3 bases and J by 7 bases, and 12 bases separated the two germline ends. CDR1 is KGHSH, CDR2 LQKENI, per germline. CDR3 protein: CASSPPSQGEAFF. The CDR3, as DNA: TGTGCCAGCTCACCTCCCAGTCAGGGTGAAGCTTTCTTT.

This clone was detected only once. Here the CDR3 reads CASSLASGMTYEQYF. CDR3 sequence (DNA): TGCGCCAGCAGCTTGGCCTCGGGGATGACCTACGAGCAGTACTTC. The rearrangement joins TRBV5-1 to TRBJ2-7; the D gene is possibly TRBD2 (5 bases). CDR1 and CDR2 from the germline V gene are SGHRS and YFSETQ. Deletions cut 0 bases from V and 2 bases from J, with 12 bases between. The CDR3 contains 15 residues.

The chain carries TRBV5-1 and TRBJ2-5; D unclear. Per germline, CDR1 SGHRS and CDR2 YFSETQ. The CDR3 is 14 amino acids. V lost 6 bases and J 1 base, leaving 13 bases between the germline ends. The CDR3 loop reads CASTPGSAQETQYF. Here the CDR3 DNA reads TGCGCCAGCACCCCCGGGTCAGCCCAAGAGACCCAGTACTTC.

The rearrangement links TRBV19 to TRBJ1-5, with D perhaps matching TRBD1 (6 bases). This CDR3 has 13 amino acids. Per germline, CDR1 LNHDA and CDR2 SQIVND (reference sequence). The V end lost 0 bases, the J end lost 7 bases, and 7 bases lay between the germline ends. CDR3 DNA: TGTGCCAGTAGTATAGACAGGGGACAGCCCCAGCATTTT. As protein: CASSIDRGQPQHF. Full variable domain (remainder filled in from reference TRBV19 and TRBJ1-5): DGGITQSPKYLFRKEGQNVTLSCEQNLNHDAMYWYRQDPGQGLRLIYYSQIVNDFQKGDIAEGYSVSREKKESFPLTVTSAQKNPTAFYLCASSIDRGQPQHFGDGTRLSIL.

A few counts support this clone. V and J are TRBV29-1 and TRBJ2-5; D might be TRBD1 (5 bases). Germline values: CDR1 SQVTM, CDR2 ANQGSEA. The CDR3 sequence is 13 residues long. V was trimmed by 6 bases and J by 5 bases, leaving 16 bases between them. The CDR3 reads CSVTVTIGETQYF. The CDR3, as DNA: TGCAGCGTGACAGTTACCATCGGGGAGACCCAGTACTTC.

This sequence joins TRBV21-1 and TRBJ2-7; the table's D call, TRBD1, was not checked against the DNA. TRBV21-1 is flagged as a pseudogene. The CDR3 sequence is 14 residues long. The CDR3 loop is CASSPKTGVYEQYF. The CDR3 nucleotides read TGTGCCAGCAGCCCTAAGACAGGGGTCTACGAGCAGTACTTC.

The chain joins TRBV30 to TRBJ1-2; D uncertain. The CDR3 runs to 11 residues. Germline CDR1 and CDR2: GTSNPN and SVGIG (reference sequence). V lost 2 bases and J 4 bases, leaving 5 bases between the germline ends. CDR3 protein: CAWSNGYGYTF. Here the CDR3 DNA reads TGTGCCTGGAGTAACGGCTATGGCTACACCTTC.

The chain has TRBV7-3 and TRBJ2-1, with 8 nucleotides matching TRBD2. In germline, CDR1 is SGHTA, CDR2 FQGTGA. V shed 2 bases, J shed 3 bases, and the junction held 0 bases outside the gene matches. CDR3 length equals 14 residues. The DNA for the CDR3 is TGTGCCAGCAGCTTAGCGGGAGGCTACAATGAGCAGTTCTTC. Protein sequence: CASSLAGGYNEQFF.

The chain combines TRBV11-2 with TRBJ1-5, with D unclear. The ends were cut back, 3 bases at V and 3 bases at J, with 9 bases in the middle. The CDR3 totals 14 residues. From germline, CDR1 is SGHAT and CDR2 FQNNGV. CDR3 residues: CASSLNGNNQPQHF. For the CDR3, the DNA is TGTGCCAGCAGCTTGAACGGTAACAATCAGCCCCAGCATTTT.

The CDR3 spells CASSSRLVNGYTF. CDR3 nucleotide sequence: TGCGCCAGCAGCAGCCGGTTGGTGAATGGCTACACCTTC. The rearrangement links TRBV5-1 to TRBJ1-2; D is unresolved. Trimming removed 4 bases at V and 6 bases at J, with 13 bases between. The CDR3 contains 13 residues. Germline V CDR1 and CDR2: SGHRS, YFSETQ. Variable domain in full (rest from reference TRBV5-1 and TRBJ1-2): KAGVTQTPRYLIKTRGQQVTLSCSPISGHRSVSWYQQTPGQGLQFLFEYFSETQRNKGNFPGRFSGRQFSNSRSEMNVSTLELGDSALYLCASSSRLVNGYTFGSGTRLTVV.